The TCR beta chain under discussion was sequenced for a study of shared T cell receptors in the human thymus. The germline CDR1 and CDR2 sequences are MDHEN and SYDVKM. The CDR3 consists of 18 residues. The V gene end was trimmed by 8 bases and the J gene end by 0 bases; junction bases not matched to a gene: 13. Measured with immunoSEQ multiplex PCR; TCRdb has only the in-frame clones, and not every one. The sample has about 380,000 clones; around 93% are singletons. The sequence was collected from a human donor. The chain couples TRBV28 to TRBJ2-7; 13 bases are shared with TRBD2. The sample taken for sequencing was thymocytes. CDR3 protein: CASLGLAGLHSISYEQYF. For the CDR3, the DNA is TGTGCCAGCCTGGGACTAGCGGGACTTCATTCGATCTCCTACGAGCAGTACTTC.